The 17 T cell receptor beta chains listed next were all sequenced from one sample in a study of beta chain features in type 1 diabetes. The sequenced template was cDNA made from the entire isolated RNA. Assay: immunoSEQ multiplex PCR; the TCRdb copy retains only in-frame clones and omits some. The profile covers 200,000 to 250,000 clones, with 25% to 30% appearing a single time and approximately 4% taken by the ten largest. Sequenced material: central memory CD4+ T cells from blood. The source is a man younger than 45 in good health.

This clone was seen a few times. The chain has TRBV5-1 and TRBJ1-5; D possibly corresponds to TRBD1 (5 bases). The CDR3 is 14 residues long. In germline, CDR1 is SGHRS, CDR2 YFSETQ. V lost 4 bases to trimming and J lost 7 bases, with 15 bases between them. CDR3: CASSPAGDGQPQHF. Here the CDR3 DNA reads TGCGCCAGCAGCCCTGCGGGGGACGGACAGCCCCAGCATTTT.

This clone was recorded a few times. The V and J genes are TRBV4-2 and TRBJ1-5; D possibly corresponds to TRBD1 (5 bases). V gave up 4 bases and J gave up 6 bases, with 13 bases separating them. Germline assignment: CDR1 LGHNA and CDR2 YNFKEQ. The CDR3 extends over 14 amino acids. The CDR3, as DNA: TGTGCCAGCAGCCTCCTCGGGGGGACTCAGCCCCAGCATTTT. It yields the protein CASSLLGGTQPQHF.

CDR3 loop: CASSVEAGGPEVETQYF. The CDR3 bases are TGTGCCAGCAGCGTAGAAGCGGGAGGGCCGGAGGTTGAGACCCAGTACTTC. This chain uses TRBV9 with TRBJ2-5; 10 bases fit TRBD2. Germline-derived CDR1 and CDR2 are SGDLS and YYNGEE. J lost 5 bases, V lost 0 bases, and 10 bases had no gene match. This CDR3 contains 17 residues.

This clone was detected a few times. This chain connects TRBV5-4 to TRBJ2-7; the D gene is possibly TRBD1 (5 bases). Trimming took 2 bases from V and 2 from J, leaving 17 bases between them. CDR1 and CDR2 from the germline V gene are SGHNT and YYREEE (reference sequence). This CDR3 contains 16 residues. This chain's CDR3 is CASSFYNGAGTYEQYF. Here the CDR3 DNA reads TGTGCCAGCAGCTTTTACAATGGCGCAGGGACCTACGAGCAGTACTTC.

The chain is built from TRBV2 and TRBJ2-3; 11 positions agree with TRBD1. The CDR3 sequence is 18 residues long. V shed 8 bases and J 0 bases; nucleotides not matched to a gene: 13. Germline CDR1 is SNHLY and CDR2 is FYNNEI. CDR3 sequence reads: CASGQGATSTPSTDTQYF. The CDR3 DNA sequence: TGTGCCAGCGGACAGGGGGCTACTAGCACCCCCAGCACAGATACGCAGTATTTT.

Here the CDR3 reads CAWSMGGGYTF. Written as DNA, the CDR3 is TGTGCCTGGAGTATGGGAGGCGGCTACACCTTC. V and J are TRBV30 and TRBJ1-2; D is uncertain. This CDR3 is 11 amino acids long. Deletions cut 2 bases from V and 8 bases from J, with 9 bases between. The germline V gene has CDR1 GTSNPN and CDR2 SVGIG (reference sequence).

This clone was picked up a small number of times. The chain combines TRBV15 with TRBJ2-6; the D is unclear. Germline V gene lookup returns CDR1 LNHNV and CDR2 YYDKDF (reference sequence). Trimming left V 5 bases short and J 1 base short, with 9 bases between. This CDR3 region has 15 residues. The CDR3 DNA follows: TGTGCCACCAGCCACCCAGGTTCTGGGGCCAACGTCCTGACTTTC. Amino acids: CATSHPGSGANVLTF.

The sample holds a few counts of this clone. The V and J genes are TRBV30 and TRBJ1-5; no clear D. This CDR3 is 14 amino acids long. V lost 1 base and J lost 3, with 10 bases in between. Germline CDR1 reads GTSNPN; CDR2 reads SVGIG (reference sequence). The CDR3, as DNA: TGTGCCTGGAGTGGGGCGCAGGTCAATCAGCCCCAGCATTTT. It specifies CAWSGAQVNQPQHF.

This clone was counted between two and nine times. The chain employs TRBV19 and TRBJ1-2; D is possibly TRBD1 (5 bases). CDR3 length: 13 residues. Trimming shortened V by 7 bases and J by 2 bases, and 11 bases separated the two germline ends. Germline CDR1 and CDR2: LNHDA and SQIVND (reference sequence). The CDR3 nucleotides read TGTGCCAGTACTCTGACAGAGAACTATGGCTACACCTTC. Its protein is CASTLTENYGYTF.

This clone was found a few times. The chain combines TRBV5-4 with TRBJ2-3; 7 positions agree with TRBD1. Germline V gene data show CDR1 as SGHNT and CDR2 as YYREEE (reference sequence). V gave up 2 bases and J gave up 5 bases; unmatched junction bases: 11. The CDR3 is made up of 16 amino acids. For the CDR3, the DNA is TGTGCCAGCAGCTTCCCGACAGGGAGCCCTGGAGATACGCAGTATTTT. Protein product: CASSFPTGSPGDTQYF. The full variable domain, with the rest looked up from reference TRBV5-4 and TRBJ2-3, is ETGVTQSPTHLIKTRGQQVTLRCSSQSGHNTVSWYQQALGQGPQFIFQYYREEENGRGNFPPRFSGLQFPNYSSELNVNALELDDSALYLCASSFPTGSPGDTQYFGPGTRLTVL.

This clone was observed a handful of times. The same CDR3 arises from other DNA sequences in this sample as well. The J gene is TRBJ2-2, the V gene TRBV10-3; 7 nucleotides line up with TRBD2. CDR3 length: 14 residues. Per the germline V gene, CDR1 is ENHRY and CDR2 is SYGVKD. V lost 4 bases, J lost 4 bases, and 3 bases stayed unmatched. The CDR3 sequence is CAISGLAGTGELFF. The CDR3 DNA reads as TGTGCCATCAGTGGACTAGCTGGCACCGGGGAGCTGTTTTTT.

This clone was seen repeatedly, ten times or more. The gene calls are TRBV29-1 and TRBJ1-2; 7 bases are shared with TRBD1. With V trimmed by 7 bases and J by 3 bases, 20 bases remained unmatched. The CDR3 contains 17 residues. CDR1 and CDR2 (germline): SQVTM, ANQGSEA. Here the CDR3 DNA reads TGCAGCGCCCTCGGGATGTTCGAGGGGGCGTTGGACTATGGCTACACCTTC. Its protein product is CSALGMFEGALDYGYTF.

This clone appeared a few times. As DNA, the CDR3 is TGTGCCAGCAGCTCGGACAGAAACACAGATACGCAGTATTTT. This sequence encodes CASSSDRNTDTQYF. This sequence joins TRBV7-2 and TRBJ2-3; D may be TRBD1 (6 bases). This CDR3 has 14 residues. Germline-derived CDR1 and CDR2 are SGHTA and FQGNSA. Between the trimmed V and J ends, which lost 4 bases and 2 bases, there was a span of 10 bases.

This clone was detected a few times. This chain links TRBV29-1 with TRBJ2-3; D is ambiguous. V lost 3 bases and J lost 5, with 12 bases in between. There are 13 residues in the CDR3. The germline V gene has CDR1 SQVTM and CDR2 ANQGSEA. The CDR3 loop is CSVDGLTGDTQYF. CDR3 bases: TGCAGCGTTGACGGGCTGACTGGAGATACGCAGTATTTT.

This clone turned up a few times. V and J are TRBV30 and TRBJ1-5, with unresolved D. V lost 1 base and J lost 7, with 14 bases in between. Germline-derived CDR1 and CDR2 are GTSNPN and SVGIG (reference sequence). The CDR3 runs to 14 residues. The CDR3 spells CAWSDPGRGQPQHF. In DNA, the CDR3 is TGTGCCTGGAGTGACCCCGGGCGAGGACAGCCCCAGCATTTT.

This clone has ten or more counts. The chain has TRBV10-3 and TRBJ1-1; 7 positions match TRBD1. This CDR3 is built from 12 residues. The V segment lost 4 bases and the J segment 4 bases; nucleotides outside the gene matches: 0. CDR1 and CDR2 from the germline V gene are ENHRY and SYGVKD. DNA for the CDR3: TGTGCCATCAGTGGGGACAGCACTGAAGCTTTCTTT. It encodes CAISGDSTEAFF.

This clone was counted only a few times. The chain couples TRBV7-9 to TRBJ2-3; perhaps TRBD1 as D (5 bases). The V end lost 3 bases, the J end lost 1 base, and 11 bases lay between the germline ends. This CDR3 has 15 amino acids. The germline CDR1 and CDR2 sequences are SEHNR and FQNEAQ (reference sequence). This CDR3 is CASSLQGMGTDTQYF. The CDR3 DNA follows: TGTGCCAGCAGCTTGCAGGGAATGGGCACAGATACGCAGTATTTT.